This T cell receptor (beta chain) was found in a study of shared clonotypes between healthy human individuals. Study-wide results and limits: Among donors, clonotype sharing was expected to be affected by sequencing depth. The genetic and exposure-history diversity represented was limited by few donors.

The CDR3 contains 13 residues. Per germline, CDR1 ENHRY and CDR2 SYGVKD. Deep-level running was used for the assay. Generated by immunoSEQ multiplex PCR, the TCRdb table keeps only in-frame clones and is missing some. Among over a million clones, under 80% were seen once, and the ten largest hold 1.5%. For this clone: Its antigen is as yet unknown. A junction end diverges from the germline sequence, so it may reflect a read error.

Sequencing used memory CD4+ T cells sorted from blood. Indicated subset: CD45RA-negative fraction. The chain couples TRBV10-3 to TRBJ2-2; D is possibly TRBD2 (5 bases). This TCR came from a man aged 18 to 30 in good health. In DNA, the CDR3 is TGTGCCATCAGTGAGTCGAGAACCGGGGAGCTGCTTTTT. Its protein product is CAISESRTGELLF.